One sample yielded the 16 T cell receptor beta chains listed below, sequenced in a study of control samples from healthy donors and cancer patients. This table comes from immunoSEQ multiplex PCR, and its TCRdb copy is limited to in-frame clones, with some not included. The sample lists some 120,000 clones, approximately 89% occurring once. Input material: blood. The receptor source for this set is a man between 18 and 35 years old in good health.

The rearrangement uses TRBV5-1 and TRBJ1-4; 10 nucleotides align to TRBD1. CDR1 and CDR2 from the germline V gene are SGHRS and YFSETQ. V gave up 4 bases and J gave up 12 bases; unmatched junction bases: 12. The CDR3 has 15 amino acids. This CDR3 is CASSPGQGPRVELFF. As DNA, the CDR3 is TGCGCCAGCAGCCCGGGACAGGGGCCCAGGGTAGAACTGTTTTTT. Looking up the rest from reference TRBV5-1 and TRBJ1-4 gives the full variable domain: KAGVTQTPRYLIKTRGQQVTLSCSPISGHRSVSWYQQTPGQGLQFLFEYFSETQRNKGNFPGRFSGRQFSNSRSEMNVSTLELGDSALYLCASSPGQGPRVELFFGSGTQLSVL.

V usage is TRBV4-1 and J usage is TRBJ1-3; 7 positions match TRBD1. Germline assignment: CDR1 MGHRA and CDR2 YSYEKL. V trimming: 2 bases; J trimming: 4 bases; junction bases outside the gene matches: 2. This CDR3 contains 14 residues. CDR3 region: CASSQPTGGNTIYF. CDR3 bases: TGCGCCAGCAGCCAACCGACAGGGGGAAACACCATATATTTT.

V and J are TRBV11-3 and TRBJ1-1, with 7 bases that match TRBD1. V dropped 3 bases and J dropped 8; count of bases not matched to a gene: 6. The CDR3 is 13 amino acids. From germline, CDR1 is SGHNT and CDR2 YENEEA. CDR3 sequence (DNA): TGTGCCAGCAGCTTGGAGGGGGCTACCGAAGCTTTCTTT. Its translation: CASSLEGATEAFF.

This chain links TRBV6-5 with TRBJ1-1; TRBD1 matches 7 bases. CDR1 and CDR2 (germline): MNHEY, SVGAGI. V dropped 4 bases and J dropped 4; count of bases not matched to a gene: 3. The CDR3 is 13 residues long. The CDR3 loop reads CASSFPGGTEAFF. The CDR3 region has the DNA TGTGCCAGCAGTTTCCCAGGGGGCACTGAAGCTTTCTTT.

The V gene is TRBV5-1, the J gene TRBJ2-7; D might be TRBD2 (5 bases). V lost 3 bases to trimming and J lost 1 base, with 11 bases between them. The CDR3 has 14 residues. CDR1 is SGHRS and CDR2 is YFSETQ in the germline V gene. The CDR3 DNA reads as TGCGCCAGCAGCTCAACCGGGATTTCCTACGAGCAGTACTTC. The encoded protein is CASSSTGISYEQYF.

The chain carries TRBV10-3 and TRBJ1-4; D might be TRBD1 (5 bases). Germline loops: CDR1 ENHRY, CDR2 SYGVKD. The CDR3 loop spans 15 amino acids. The V end lost 0 bases, the J end lost 8 bases, and 13 bases lay between the germline ends. This CDR3 reads CAISESKGVREKLFF. For the CDR3, the DNA is TGTGCCATCAGTGAGTCGAAAGGGGTTAGGGAAAAACTGTTTTTT.

The V gene is TRBV2, the J gene TRBJ2-3; TRBD2 matches at 7 bases. The V gene end was trimmed by 2 bases and the J gene end by 4 bases; junction bases not matched to a gene: 9. This CDR3 is 16 amino acids long. CDR1 and CDR2 from the germline V gene are SNHLY and FYNNEI. This CDR3 reads CASSELAGVGADTQYF. CDR3 sequence (DNA): TGTGCCAGCAGTGAACTGGCGGGGGTCGGGGCAGATACGCAGTATTTT. The variable domain in full, with the rest retrieved from reference TRBV2 and TRBJ2-3, is EPEVTQTPSHQVTQMGQEVILRCVPISNHLYFYWYRQILGQKVEFLVSFYNNEISEKSEIFDDQFSVERPDGSNFTLKIRSTKLEDSAMYFCASSELAGVGADTQYFGPGTRLTVL.

The chain couples TRBV5-1 to TRBJ1-2, with 7 bases matching TRBD1. Per the germline V gene, CDR1 is SGHRS and CDR2 is YFSETQ. This CDR3 comprises 14 residues. J lost 2 bases, V lost 0 bases, and 1 base had no gene match. CDR3 region: CASSLATGNYGYTF. In nucleotides, the CDR3 is TGCGCCAGCAGCTTGGCGACAGGGAACTATGGCTACACCTTC.

CDR3 loop: CASSGGRQGQPQHF. The CDR3 coding sequence is TGTGCCAGCAGTGGGGGCAGGCAGGGTCAGCCCCAGCATTTT. This chain connects TRBV2 to TRBJ1-5; a possible D gene is TRBD1 (5 bases). From germline, CDR1 is SNHLY and CDR2 FYNNEI. Trimming took off 4 bases at V and 6 bases at J, with 13 bases between the two ends. This CDR3 contains 14 residues.

V and J are TRBV20-1 and TRBJ2-7, with D perhaps assigned TRBD1 or TRBD2 (5 bases each). V was trimmed by 3 bases and J by 4 bases, leaving 13 bases between them. The CDR3 length is 13 residues. Germline V lookup: CDR1 DFQATT, CDR2 SNEGSKA (reference sequence). The CDR3 region has the DNA TGCAGTGCTAGTCAGCAGGGAGCGTACGAGCAGTACTTC. This gives the protein CSASQQGAYEQYF.

The chain is built from TRBV7-9 and TRBJ1-5, with D possibly TRBD1 on 6 matching bases. The CDR3 contains 16 residues. Between the trimmed V and J ends, which lost 5 bases and 4 bases, there was a span of 18 bases. CDR1 SEHNR and CDR2 FQNEAQ come from the germline V gene (reference sequence). The CDR3 sequence: CASSDYVGGANQPQHF. The CDR3, as DNA: TGTGCCAGCAGCGACTATGTAGGGGGGGCAAATCAGCCCCAGCATTTT.

The chain uses TRBV11-1 and TRBJ2-3; possibly TRBD2 for D (6 bases). Germline assignment: CDR1 SGHAT and CDR2 FQDESV (reference sequence). The CDR3 has 14 residues. V lost 8 bases and J 1 base, leaving 13 bases between the germline ends. DNA of the CDR3: TGTGCCAGCGTCCCTCCGGGGGGCACAGATACGCAGTATTTT. It yields the protein CASVPPGGTDTQYF.

The chain has TRBV5-1 and TRBJ1-2; no reliable D call. The length of the CDR3 is 14 residues. Germline CDR1 is SGHRS and CDR2 is YFSETQ. V was cut by 1 base and J by 8 bases, with 15 bases left in between. CDR3: CASSLKPGSFGYTF. The DNA of the CDR3 is TGCGCCAGCAGCTTGAAACCAGGCTCTTTCGGCTACACCTTC.

About this clone itself: Likely a read error: the CDR3 ends without its conserved phenylalanine or tryptophan. This chain uses TRBV19 with TRBJ1-2; TRBD1 agrees at 7 bases. Germline CDR1 LNHDA, CDR2 SQIVND (reference sequence). CDR3 size: 14 residues. With 7 bases clipped from V and 5 bases from J, the junction kept 10 bases outside the gene matches. As DNA, the CDR3 is TGTGCCAGTACCGACAGGGCTCCCCGTTATGGCTACACCCTC. Translation: CASTDRAPRYGYTL.

CDR3 DNA sequence: TGCGCCAGCAGCCCGCAGGGGTTCTACGAGCAGTACTTC. Translated, it gives CASSPQGFYEQYF. This chain links TRBV5-1 with TRBJ2-7; D perhaps matches TRBD1 (6 bases). Trimming shortened V by 4 bases and J by 3 bases, and 11 bases separated the two germline ends. Germline CDR1 is SGHRS and CDR2 is YFSETQ. This CDR3 spans 13 amino acids. Complete variable domain (other parts from reference TRBV5-1 and TRBJ2-7): KAGVTQTPRYLIKTRGQQVTLSCSPISGHRSVSWYQQTPGQGLQFLFEYFSETQRNKGNFPGRFSGRQFSNSRSEMNVSTLELGDSALYLCASSPQGFYEQYFGPGTRLTVT.

The chain links TRBV3-1 (or the pseudogene TRBV3-2) to TRBJ2-3, with D possibly being TRBD1 or TRBD2 (5 bases each). The CDR3 is made up of 14 amino acids. V lost 9 bases to trimming and J lost 0 bases, with 13 bases between them. Per the germline V gene, CDR1 is LGHDT and CDR2 is YNNKEL (reference sequence). The CDR3, as DNA: TGTGCCAGGCCCCGGGACCCTAGCACAGATACGCAGTATTTT. The encoded protein is CARPRDPSTDTQYF.